This T cell receptor beta chain came from a study of shared T cell receptors in the human thymus. V was pared by 10 bases and J by 1 base, with 8 bases of the junction left unmatched. This CDR3 has 15 residues. CDR1 is SEHNR, CDR2 FQNEAQ, per germline (reference sequence). Clones were sequenced by immunoSEQ multiplex PCR, and TCRdb holds only the in-frame ones, with some missing. The table has approximately 580,000 clones, approximately 80% seen once. These data are also associated with another study on human thymus T cells. That work states: Thymic resections from corrective heart surgery supplied the tissue. Use of V and J genes seemed skewed within the thymic and blood repertoires.

Sequencing was carried out using thymocytes. This sequence joins TRBV7-9 and TRBJ2-2; 8 nucleotides line up with TRBD2. The receptor's source is a boy younger than two with a congenital heart defect. CDR3 loop: CATPPTSVNTGELFF. CDR3 nucleotide sequence: TGTGCCACCCCCCCGACTAGCGTGAACACCGGGGAGCTGTTTTTT.